This passage covers 6 T cell receptor beta chains from one sample sequenced in a study of T cell responses to AZD1222 COVID-19 vaccine. Repertoires were generated with immunoSEQ multiplex PCR, while TCRdb's copy carries only in-frame clones and drops some. The sample shows 150,000 to 200,000 clones, around nine tenths of them seen only once. This material consisted of peripheral blood, taken on day 0 of AZD1222 vaccination. The receptors originated from an adult in good health.

V gene TRBV7-2 combines with J gene TRBJ1-6; D uncertain. Germline CDR1 is SGHTA and CDR2 is FQGNSA. Between the trimmed V and J ends, which lost 5 bases and 1 base, there was a span of 6 bases. CDR3 length equals 14 residues. CDR3 protein: CASSPESYNSPLHF. In DNA form, the CDR3 reads TGTGCCAGCAGCCCCGAGTCCTATAATTCACCCCTCCACTTT.

The J gene is TRBJ2-1, the V gene TRBV7-8; D perhaps matches TRBD2 (6 bases). CDR1 and CDR2 from the germline V gene are SGHVS and FQNEAQ. With 2 bases removed from V and 7 bases from J, the gap between germline ends came to 15 bases. The CDR3 has 15 residues. The CDR3 protein is CASSLWAGIENEQFF. For the CDR3, the DNA is TGTGCCAGCAGCTTATGGGCGGGGATAGAGAATGAGCAGTTCTTC.

In its sample, this clone was seen a few times. The V gene is TRBV27, the J gene TRBJ1-4; 7 nucleotides line up with TRBD1. Looked up from germline, CDR1 is MNHEY and CDR2 is SMNVEV (reference sequence). J lost 4 bases, V lost 5 bases, and 7 bases had no gene match. The CDR3 is 15 amino acids. The CDR3 loop is CASSPWTGDNEKLFF. The DNA for the CDR3 is TGTGCCAGCAGTCCGTGGACAGGTGATAATGAAAAACTGTTTTTT.

This clone was seen only once. V gene TRBV7-9 combines with J gene TRBJ2-7, with TRBD2 matching 9 bases. Germline V gene data show CDR1 as SEHNR and CDR2 as FQNEAQ (reference sequence). Trimming took 5 bases from V and 1 from J; bases not matched to a gene: 6. The CDR3 spans 15 residues. CDR3 residues: CASSIPSGGSYEQYF. The CDR3 DNA reads TGTGCCAGCAGCATCCCCAGCGGGGGGTCCTACGAGCAGTACTTC.

This rearrangement joins TRBV7-6 to TRBJ1-3; D is undetermined. This CDR3 has 16 residues. The germline V and J ends were trimmed by 1 base and 0 bases, with 10 bases remaining between them. Germline-derived CDR1 and CDR2 are SGHVS and FNYEAQ. CDR3 amino acids: CASSLGVGYSGNTIYF. The CDR3 DNA reads as TGTGCCAGCAGCTTAGGGGTGGGTTACTCTGGAAACACCATATATTTT.

The chain employs TRBV6-5 and TRBJ2-7; tentative D call: TRBD1 (5 bases). Between the trimmed V and J ends, which lost 10 bases and 6 bases, there was a span of 22 bases. The CDR3 runs to 14 residues. Per the germline V gene, CDR1 is MNHEY and CDR2 is SVGAGI. The CDR3 region has the DNA TGTGCCACTTCCCCTGGCAGGGTAGTTAGCGAGCAGTACTTC. Translated, it gives CATSPGRVVSEQYF.